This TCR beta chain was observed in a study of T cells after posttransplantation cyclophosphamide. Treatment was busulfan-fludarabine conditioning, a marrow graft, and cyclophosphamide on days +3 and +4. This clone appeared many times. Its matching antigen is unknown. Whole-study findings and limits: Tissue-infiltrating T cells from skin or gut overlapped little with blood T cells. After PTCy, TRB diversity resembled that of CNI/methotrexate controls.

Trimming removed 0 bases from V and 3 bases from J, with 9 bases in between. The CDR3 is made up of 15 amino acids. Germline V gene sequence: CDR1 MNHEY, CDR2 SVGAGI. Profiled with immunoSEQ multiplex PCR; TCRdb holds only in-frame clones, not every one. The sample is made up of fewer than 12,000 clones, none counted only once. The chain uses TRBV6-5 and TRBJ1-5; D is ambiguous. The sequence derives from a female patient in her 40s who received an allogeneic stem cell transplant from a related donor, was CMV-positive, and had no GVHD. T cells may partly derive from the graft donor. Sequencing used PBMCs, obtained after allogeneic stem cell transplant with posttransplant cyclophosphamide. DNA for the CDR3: TGTGCCAGCAGTTACTCGGGCTTACCCAATCAGCCCCAGCATTTT. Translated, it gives CASSYSGLPNQPQHF.